Following are 15 T cell receptor beta chains from one sample sequenced in a study of shared clonotypes between healthy human individuals. Generated by immunoSEQ multiplex PCR, the TCRdb table keeps only in-frame clones and is missing some. Of over 2,000,000 clones listed, 85% to 95% are singletons. Positive CCR7 selection of CD45RO-negative cells yielded the naive CD8 cells, and terminally differentiated effector memory CD45RA+ cells were excluded. Sequenced input: naive CD8+ T cells from PBMCs. The source is a man aged 18 to 29 in good health. Some clones in this sample may be carry-over from other donors' samples.

V usage is TRBV19 and J usage is TRBJ2-7; 9 bases are a match to TRBD2. CDR3 length: 16 amino acids. Germline V lookup: CDR1 LNHDA, CDR2 SQIVND (reference sequence). V dropped 6 bases and J dropped 4; count of bases not matched to a gene: 13. The CDR3 DNA reads TGTGCCAGTAGCGTGGTGGTTGGACTAGCGAATTACGAGCAGTACTTC. This gives the protein CASSVVVGLANYEQYF.

This chain uses TRBV7-8 with TRBJ1-1, with D hard to call. V was shortened by 5 bases and J by 4 bases, with 14 bases between the two germline ends. Germline V CDR1 and CDR2: SGHVS, FQNEAQ. This CDR3 is built from 14 residues. DNA of the CDR3: TGTGCCAGCAGCCCTAAGCCCTCGGCCACTGAAGCTTTCTTT. It is translated as CASSPKPSATEAFF.

The genes are TRBV11-3 and TRBJ2-1; D ambiguous. V dropped 3 bases and J dropped 5 bases, with 8 bases sitting between them. This CDR3 region has 13 residues. Germline loops: CDR1 SGHNT, CDR2 YENEEA. CDR3: CASSFRGDNEQFF. CDR3 coding DNA: TGTGCCAGCAGCTTCCGAGGAGACAATGAGCAGTTCTTC.

The chain joins TRBV29-1 to TRBJ1-3; D is perhaps TRBD1 (5 bases). The CDR3 length is 13 residues. V lost 7 bases, J lost 4 bases, and 14 bases lay in between. Germline V gives CDR1 SQVTM, CDR2 ANQGSEA. The DNA of the CDR3 is TGCAGCGCCCCTCTGGGGGGAGGAAACACCATATATTTT. Translated, it gives CSAPLGGGNTIYF.

Note on this clone: Other DNA sequences in the same sample also yield this CDR3. The V and J genes are TRBV30 and TRBJ1-6; D ambiguous. Per germline, CDR1 GTSNPN and CDR2 SVGIG (reference sequence). CDR3 length: 14 residues. V was clipped by 0 bases and J by 6 bases, with 9 bases between them. CDR3 sequence: CAWSVGVGNSPLHF. CDR3 nucleotides: TGTGCCTGGAGTGTAGGAGTAGGTAATTCACCCCTCCACTTT. The complete variable domain, with remaining parts taken from reference TRBV30 and TRBJ1-6, reads SQTIHQWPATLVQPVGSPLSLECTVEGTSNPNLYWYRQAAGRGLQLLFYSVGIGQISSEVPQNLSASRPQDRQFILSSKKLLLSDSGFYLCAWSVGVGNSPLHFGNGTRLTVT.

The chain combines TRBV27 with TRBJ1-5; 7 bases align to TRBD1. Per germline, CDR1 MNHEY and CDR2 SMNVEV (reference sequence). The CDR3 spans 18 residues. J gave up 2 bases and V 4 bases, and 14 bases lay outside the gene matches. CDR3 region: CASSSNPGTELGNQPQHF. CDR3 DNA: TGTGCCAGCAGTTCCAATCCCGGGACAGAACTTGGCAATCAGCCCCAGCATTTT.

The chain uses TRBV7-3 and TRBJ2-7; unclear D gene. Germline V gene data show CDR1 as SGHTA and CDR2 as FQGTGA. V lost 5 bases, J lost 0 bases, and 14 bases lay in between. This CDR3 is built from 15 residues. The CDR3 sequence: CASSAWSGLSYEQYF. In DNA, the CDR3 is TGTGCCAGCAGCGCGTGGTCTGGCCTCTCCTACGAGCAGTACTTC. The whole variable domain, remainder taken from reference TRBV7-3 and TRBJ2-7, is GAGVSQTPSNKVTEKGKYVELRCDPISGHTALYWYRQSLGQGPEFLIYFQGTGAADDSGLPNDRFFAVRPEGSVSTLKIQRTERGDSAVYLCASSAWSGLSYEQYFGPGTRLTVT.

The chain employs TRBV27 and TRBJ2-7, with D tentatively TRBD1 or TRBD2 (5 bases each). The germline V gene encodes CDR1 MNHEY and CDR2 SMNVEV (reference sequence). The length of the CDR3 is 14 residues. With 4 bases removed from V and 1 base from J, the gap between germline ends came to 11 bases. The CDR3 nucleotides are TGTGCCAGCAGTTGGGGGATGGGATCCTACGAGCAGTACTTC. Its protein is CASSWGMGSYEQYF.

Turning to this clone: The sample has other DNA sequences that encode this CDR3 too. The rearrangement uses TRBV27 and TRBJ2-5, with TRBD1 identical over 8 bases. Germline V gives CDR1 MNHEY, CDR2 SMNVEV (reference sequence). CDR3 size: 15 residues. J lost 4 bases, V lost 1 base, and 5 bases had no gene match. In DNA form, the CDR3 reads TGTGCCAGCAGTTTATATGGACAGGGAGGAGAGACCCAGTACTTC. This codes for CASSLYGQGGETQYF.

The chain has TRBV4-3 and TRBJ2-1; D is unresolved. CDR1 and CDR2 (germline): LGHNA, YSLEER. The CDR3 covers 15 residues. Trimming removed 1 base from V and 7 bases from J, with 14 bases in between. The CDR3 spells CASSQGPSASNEQFF. CDR3 DNA sequence: TGCGCCAGCAGCCAAGGGCCCAGCGCCAGTAATGAGCAGTTCTTC.

This clone has just one count. This sequence joins TRBV27 and TRBJ2-7; no clear D. From germline, CDR1 is MNHEY and CDR2 SMNVEV (reference sequence). CDR3 length: 14 amino acids. V was trimmed by 4 bases and J by 6 bases, leaving 16 bases between them. The CDR3 is CASSSVPDGGEQYF. CDR3 bases: TGTGCCAGCAGTTCCGTCCCGGACGGCGGCGAGCAGTACTTC.

The chain joins TRBV7-2 to TRBJ2-7; 9 nucleotides line up with TRBD2. The CDR3 has 17 amino acids. The ends lost 4 bases at V and 0 bases at J; junction bases unmatched: 10. Germline V gene data show CDR1 as SGHTA and CDR2 as FQGNSA. In nucleotides, the CDR3 is TGTGCCAGCAGCTCCAAACCTCGGACTAGCGTCTCCTACGAGCAGTACTTC. Its protein product is CASSSKPRTSVSYEQYF.

The chain carries TRBV28 and TRBJ2-7; TRBD2 matches 7 bases. The V gene's germline CDR1 is MDHEN and CDR2 SYDVKM. With 5 bases clipped from V and 1 base from J, the junction kept 11 bases outside the gene matches. The CDR3 sequence is 16 residues long. CDR3 bases: TGTGCCAGCAGTACCCTCACTAGCGTTGGATCCTACGAGCAGTACTTC. Amino acid sequence: CASSTLTSVGSYEQYF.

V and J are TRBV6-1 and TRBJ2-6, with D hard to call. CDR1 MNHNS and CDR2 SASEGT come from the germline V gene. This CDR3 has 13 amino acids. The V end was cut by 5 bases, the J end by 6 bases, with 8 bases between. CDR3 amino acids: CASSQRTANVLTF. The CDR3 coding sequence is TGTGCCAGCAGTCAGAGAACGGCCAACGTCCTGACTTTC.

V and J are TRBV7-9 and TRBJ1-4, with D unclear. This CDR3 is built from 16 residues. Germline CDR1 is SEHNR and CDR2 is FQNEAQ (reference sequence). Between the trimmed V and J ends, which lost 4 bases and 2 bases, there was a span of 14 bases. CDR3 protein: CASSSPIVETNEKLFF. The CDR3 nucleotides are TGTGCCAGCAGCTCGCCAATTGTTGAGACTAATGAAAAACTGTTTTTT.